The clone carrying this TCR beta chain came up once. These data belong to a study of blood T cell repertoires in COVID-19. Study at large: Sites in the United States, Italy and Spain provided acute and convalescent COVID-19 samples. Sources were T cells, B-cell-depleted T cells, or PBMCs; the material itself was cDNA or gDNA.

As originally analysed: Reference gene primer amplification yielded estimated nucleated cell counts. Here immunoSEQ multiplex PCR was the method, and the copy in TCRdb shows in-frame clones only, minus some. That table supplies the V and J calls and clone size; D and trimming were determined from the DNA. The data contain around 200,000 clones, 65% to 90% of them seen just once; the ten biggest clones take up about 6%. The CDR3 covers 14 residues. Germline assignment: CDR1 SGHNT and CDR2 YYREEE (reference sequence). The V and J ends lost 2 bases and 4 bases respectively, with 12 bases between them. The clonotype originates from an elderly man with acute or convalescent COVID-19. This chain connects TRBV5-4 to TRBJ1-2; D is undetermined. The sequencing sample was made of peripheral blood. The CDR3 here is CASSFREEGYGYTF. The CDR3 nucleotides read TGTGCCAGCAGCTTCCGGGAAGAAGGCTATGGCTACACCTTC.